These T cell receptor beta chains were read from a single sample in a study of control samples from healthy donors and cancer patients. Assay: immunoSEQ multiplex PCR; the TCRdb copy retains only in-frame clones and omits some. This table holds around 58,000 clones, approximately 85% found once. The sequenced sample was blood. Receptors originate from a man between 50 and 59 years old in good health. CDR3s leave out the opening cysteine and the closing phenylalanine or tryptophan. A D gene is named only where the DNA matches it firmly. Size is stated for part of the rows, as once, few or many counts, or as a class when the clone is expanded.

>.|TRBV18|TRBJ2-2|.
ASSQQDLFLVGTGELF
>.|TRBV28|TRBJ2-7|.
ASSPDRDYEQY
>.|TRBV7-3|TRBJ1-1|.
ASSLTSEGRTEAF
>.|TRBV9|TRBJ1-3|.
ASSAKQGAGNTIY
>TRBD1|TRBV15|TRBJ2-7|.
ATSRDVGQGRGQY
>.|TRBV18|TRBJ2-7|.
ASSLPRTGQY
>.|TRBV3-1/TRBV3-2|TRBJ1-4|.
ASSQEQGVGKLF
>.|TRBV2|TRBJ1-4|.
ASSEEAGRKLF
>TRBD1|TRBV19|TRBJ2-7|.
ASSLPGQGSYEQY
>.|TRBV28|TRBJ1-6|.
ATWAGRDSPLH
>.|TRBV5-1|TRBJ2-1|.
ASSLGQLYNEQF
>.|TRBV9|TRBJ2-3|medium-sized
ASSVGGRVSTDTQY
>TRBD2|TRBV5-1|TRBJ2-7|.
ASSLSIAGDQGEQY
>TRBD1|TRBV10-3|TRBJ1-1|.
AISGTENTEAF
>TRBD2|TRBV29-1|TRBJ2-1|.
SVPWTSGVFGQQF
>.|TRBV11-3|TRBJ2-7|.
ASSLAPGSYEQY
>.|TRBV5-1|TRBJ1-1|.
ASSFRDGTEAF
>.|TRBV20-1|TRBJ2-1|.
SAATWDEQF
>.|TRBV5-6|TRBJ1-4|few
ASSGTGSANEKLF
>.|TRBV19|TRBJ1-5|.
ASKPKGGGGHQPQH
>.|TRBV28|TRBJ1-2|.
ASTEQGRNGYT
>TRBD2|TRBV19|TRBJ2-7|.
ASKGLANEQY
>.|TRBV5-4|TRBJ2-5|.
ASSFQETQY
>TRBD1|TRBV27|TRBJ1-1|.
ASSLTGVDEAF
>TRBD1|TRBV11-3|TRBJ1-1|.
ASSSQGLNTEAF
>TRBD1|TRBV9|TRBJ2-7|.
ASSSWTGFEQY
>.|TRBV13|TRBJ1-6|.
ASSFRDRDSPLH